This TCR beta chain derives from a study of T-cell memory formation after mild COVID-19. The table lists this clonotype with a few counts. Germline V gene data show CDR1 as SGHRS and CDR2 as YFSETQ. The V and J ends lost 4 bases and 8 bases, in that order; junction bases with no gene match: 6. The CDR3 consists of 13 residues. 5'RACE, which relied on constant-segment primers, yielded TCR alpha and TCR beta cDNA libraries carrying sample barcodes and UMIs. TCRdb called the 5' RACE reads again in MiXCR, with one record for every CDR3 protein. The sample gives about 350,000 distinct CDR3 sequences, 13% to 15% of which show up once; around a fifth is in the top ten.

The receptor comes from a man younger than 35 who had mild COVID-19 (a few samples of this study predate the infection). Cell type and time point are not known. Sample: PBMCs or a T cell subset sorted from them (not recorded which). The rearrangement links TRBV5-1 to TRBJ2-3, with TRBD2 matching over 8 bases. CDR3: CASSPEAGGTQYF. As DNA, the CDR3 is TGCGCCAGCAGCCCGGAGGCGGGGGGTACGCAGTATTTT.